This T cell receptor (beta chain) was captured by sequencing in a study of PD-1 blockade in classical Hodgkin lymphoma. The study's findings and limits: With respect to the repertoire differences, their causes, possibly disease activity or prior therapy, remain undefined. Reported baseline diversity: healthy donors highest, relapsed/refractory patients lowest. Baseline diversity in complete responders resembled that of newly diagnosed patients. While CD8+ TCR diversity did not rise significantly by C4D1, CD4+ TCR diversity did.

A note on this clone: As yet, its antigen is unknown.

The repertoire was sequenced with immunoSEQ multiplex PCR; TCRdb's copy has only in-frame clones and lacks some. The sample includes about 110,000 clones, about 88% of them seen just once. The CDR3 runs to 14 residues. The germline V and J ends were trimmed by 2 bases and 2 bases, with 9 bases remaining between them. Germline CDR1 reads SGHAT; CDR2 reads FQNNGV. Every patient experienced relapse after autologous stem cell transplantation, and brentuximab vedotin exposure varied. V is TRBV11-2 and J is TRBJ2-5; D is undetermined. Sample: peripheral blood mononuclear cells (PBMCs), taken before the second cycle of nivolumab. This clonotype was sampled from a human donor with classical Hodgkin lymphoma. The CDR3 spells CASSLSRRQETQYF. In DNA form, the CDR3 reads TGTGCCAGCAGCTTATCTCGGCGGCAAGAGACCCAGTACTTC.